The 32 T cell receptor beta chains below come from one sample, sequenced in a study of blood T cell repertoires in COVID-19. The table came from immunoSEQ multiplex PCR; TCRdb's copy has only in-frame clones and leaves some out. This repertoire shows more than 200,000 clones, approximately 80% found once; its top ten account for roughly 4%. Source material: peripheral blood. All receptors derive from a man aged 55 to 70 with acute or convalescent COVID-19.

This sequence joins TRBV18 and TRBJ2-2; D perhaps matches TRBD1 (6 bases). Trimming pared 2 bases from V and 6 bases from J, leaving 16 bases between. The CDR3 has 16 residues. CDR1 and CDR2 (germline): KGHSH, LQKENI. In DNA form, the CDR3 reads TGTGCCAGCTCACCAACCGGGACATATTACGCCGGGGAGCTGTTTTTT. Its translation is CASSPTGTYYAGELFF.

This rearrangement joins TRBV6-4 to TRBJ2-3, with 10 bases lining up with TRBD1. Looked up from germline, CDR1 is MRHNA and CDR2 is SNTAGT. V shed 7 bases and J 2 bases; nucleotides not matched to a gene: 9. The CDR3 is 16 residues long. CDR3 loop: CASKRQGASPTDTQYF. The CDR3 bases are TGTGCCAGCAAAAGACAGGGGGCCTCCCCCACAGATACGCAGTATTTT.

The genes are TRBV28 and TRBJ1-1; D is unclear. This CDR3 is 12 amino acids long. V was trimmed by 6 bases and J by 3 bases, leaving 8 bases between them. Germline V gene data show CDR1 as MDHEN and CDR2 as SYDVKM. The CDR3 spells CASRTRDTEAFF. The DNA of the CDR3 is TGTGCCAGCAGGACCCGGGACACTGAAGCTTTCTTT. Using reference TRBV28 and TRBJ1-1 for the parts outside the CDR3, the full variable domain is DVKVTQSSRYLVKRTGEKVFLECVQDMDHENMFWYRQDPGLGLRLIYFSYDVKMKEKGDIPEGYSVSREKKERFSLILESASTNQTSMYLCASRTRDTEAFFGQGTRLTVV.

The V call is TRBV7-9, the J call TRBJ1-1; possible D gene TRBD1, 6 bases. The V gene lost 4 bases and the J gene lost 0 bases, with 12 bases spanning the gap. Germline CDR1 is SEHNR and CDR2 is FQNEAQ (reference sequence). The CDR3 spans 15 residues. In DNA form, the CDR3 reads TGTGCCAGCAGCTCACAACAGGGAATGAACACTGAAGCTTTCTTT. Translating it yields CASSSQQGMNTEAFF.

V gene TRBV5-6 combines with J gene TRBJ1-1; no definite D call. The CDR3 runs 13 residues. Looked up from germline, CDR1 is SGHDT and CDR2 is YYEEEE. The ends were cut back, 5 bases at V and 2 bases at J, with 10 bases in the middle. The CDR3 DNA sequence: TGTGCCAGCAGACGTTACTACAACACTGAAGCTTTCTTT. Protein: CASRRYYNTEAFF.

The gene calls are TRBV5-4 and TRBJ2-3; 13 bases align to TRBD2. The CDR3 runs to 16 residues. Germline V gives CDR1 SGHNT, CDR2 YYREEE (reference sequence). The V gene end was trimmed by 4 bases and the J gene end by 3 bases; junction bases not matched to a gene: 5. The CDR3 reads CASSLRLAGGTDTQYF. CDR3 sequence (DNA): TGTGCCAGCAGCCTACGACTAGCGGGAGGTACAGATACGCAGTATTTT.

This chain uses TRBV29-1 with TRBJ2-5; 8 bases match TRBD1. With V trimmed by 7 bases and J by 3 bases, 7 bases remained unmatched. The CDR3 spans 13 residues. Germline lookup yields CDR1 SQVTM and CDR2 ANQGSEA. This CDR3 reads CSATAGGEETQYF. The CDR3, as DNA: TGCAGCGCTACCGCAGGGGGCGAAGAGACCCAGTACTTC.

The CDR3 sequence is CASSAPGLAGVTGELFF. As DNA, the CDR3 is TGTGCCAGCAGCGCACCGGGACTAGCGGGAGTCACCGGGGAGCTGTTTTTT. This rearrangement joins TRBV9 to TRBJ2-2; 14 bases line up with TRBD2. V was clipped by 3 bases and J by 4 bases; unmatched bases: 5. Germline V gene data show CDR1 as SGDLS and CDR2 as YYNGEE. CDR3 length: 17 residues.

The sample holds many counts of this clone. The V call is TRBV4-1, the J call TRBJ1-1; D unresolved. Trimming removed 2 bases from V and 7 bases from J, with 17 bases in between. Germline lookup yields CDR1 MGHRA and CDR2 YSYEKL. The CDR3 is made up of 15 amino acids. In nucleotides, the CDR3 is TGCGCCAGCAGCCAAAGCCTATCCGGGAGCCTTGAAGCTTTCTTT. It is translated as CASSQSLSGSLEAFF.

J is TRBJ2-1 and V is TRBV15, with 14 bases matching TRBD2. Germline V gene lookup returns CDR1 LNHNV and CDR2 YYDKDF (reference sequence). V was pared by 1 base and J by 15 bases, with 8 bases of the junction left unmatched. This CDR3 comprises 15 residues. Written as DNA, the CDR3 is TGTGCCACCAGCAGAGGGGGGGGGACTAGCGGGAGTATGTTCTTC. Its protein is CATSRGGGTSGSMFF.

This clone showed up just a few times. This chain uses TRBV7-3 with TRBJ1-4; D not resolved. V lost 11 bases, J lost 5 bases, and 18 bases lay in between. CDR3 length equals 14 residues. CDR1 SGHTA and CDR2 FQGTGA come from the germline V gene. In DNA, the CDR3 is TGTGCCGGGTCCCCGCGGGAGGGAAATGAAAAACTGTTTTTT. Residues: CAGSPREGNEKLFF.

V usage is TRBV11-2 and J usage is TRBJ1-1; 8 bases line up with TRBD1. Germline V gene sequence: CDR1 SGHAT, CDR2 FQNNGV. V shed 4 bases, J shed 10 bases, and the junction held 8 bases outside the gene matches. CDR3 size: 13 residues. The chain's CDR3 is CASSSRTRGRAFF. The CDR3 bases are TGTGCCAGCAGCTCCCGGACCAGGGGGCGAGCTTTCTTT. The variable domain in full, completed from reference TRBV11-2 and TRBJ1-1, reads EAGVAQSPRYKIIEKRQSVAFWCNPISGHATLYWYQQILGQGPKLLIQFQNNGVVDDSQLPKDRFSAERLKGVDSTLKIQPAKLEDSAVYLCASSSRTRGRAFFGQGTRLTVV.

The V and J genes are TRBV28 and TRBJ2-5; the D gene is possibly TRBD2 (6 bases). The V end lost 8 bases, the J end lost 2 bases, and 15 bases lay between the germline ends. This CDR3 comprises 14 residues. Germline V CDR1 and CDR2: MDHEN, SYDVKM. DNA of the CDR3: TGTGCCAGCTCCCGTGGGGGGTCACAAGAGACCCAGTACTTC. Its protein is CASSRGGSQETQYF.

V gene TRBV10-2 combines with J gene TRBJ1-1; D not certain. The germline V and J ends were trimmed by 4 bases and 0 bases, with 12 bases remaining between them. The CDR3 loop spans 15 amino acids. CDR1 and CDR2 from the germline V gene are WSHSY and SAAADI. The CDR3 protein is CASSGYRLLNTEAFF. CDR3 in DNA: TGCGCCAGCAGTGGGTACCGGTTATTGAACACTGAAGCTTTCTTT.

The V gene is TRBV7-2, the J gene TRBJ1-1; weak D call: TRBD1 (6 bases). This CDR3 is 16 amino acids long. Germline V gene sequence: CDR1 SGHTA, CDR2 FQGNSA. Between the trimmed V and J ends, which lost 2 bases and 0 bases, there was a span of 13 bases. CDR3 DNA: TGTGCCAGCAGCTTATTCAGGGGCCCCATGAACACTGAAGCTTTCTTT. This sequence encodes CASSLFRGPMNTEAFF.

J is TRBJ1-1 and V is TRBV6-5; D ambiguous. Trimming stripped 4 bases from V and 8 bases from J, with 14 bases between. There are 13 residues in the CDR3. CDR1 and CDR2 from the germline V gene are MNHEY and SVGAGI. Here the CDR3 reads CASSSGSRLEAFF. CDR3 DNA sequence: TGTGCCAGCAGTTCCGGGAGCCGCCTCGAAGCTTTCTTT.

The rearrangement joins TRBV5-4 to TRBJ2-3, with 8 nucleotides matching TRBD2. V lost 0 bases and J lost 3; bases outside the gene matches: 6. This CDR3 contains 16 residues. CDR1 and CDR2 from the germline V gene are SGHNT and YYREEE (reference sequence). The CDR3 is CASSLARGGLTDTQYF. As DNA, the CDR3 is TGTGCCAGCAGCTTGGCCCGGGGGGGCCTGACAGATACGCAGTATTTT.

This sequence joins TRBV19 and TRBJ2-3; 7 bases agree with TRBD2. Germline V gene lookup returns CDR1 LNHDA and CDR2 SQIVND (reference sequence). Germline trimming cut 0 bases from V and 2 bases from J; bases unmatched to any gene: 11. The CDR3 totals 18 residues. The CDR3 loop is CASSIDLAGRGNTDTQYF. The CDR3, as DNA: TGTGCCAGTAGTATAGATCTTGCCGGGCGGGGGAACACAGATACGCAGTATTTT.

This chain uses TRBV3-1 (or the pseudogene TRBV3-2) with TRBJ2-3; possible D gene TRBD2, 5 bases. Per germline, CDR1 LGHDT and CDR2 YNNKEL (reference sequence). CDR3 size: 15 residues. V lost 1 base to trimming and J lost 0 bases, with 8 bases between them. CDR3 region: CASSQVGGSTDTQYF. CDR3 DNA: TGTGCCAGCAGCCAAGTAGGAGGAAGCACAGATACGCAGTATTTT.

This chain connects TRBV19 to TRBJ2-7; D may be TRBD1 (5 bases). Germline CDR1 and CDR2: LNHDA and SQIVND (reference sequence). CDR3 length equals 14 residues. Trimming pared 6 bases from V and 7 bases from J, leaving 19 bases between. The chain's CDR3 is CASRGSTGLLEQYF. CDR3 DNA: TGTGCCAGTAGAGGGTCAACAGGCCTCCTGGAGCAGTACTTC.

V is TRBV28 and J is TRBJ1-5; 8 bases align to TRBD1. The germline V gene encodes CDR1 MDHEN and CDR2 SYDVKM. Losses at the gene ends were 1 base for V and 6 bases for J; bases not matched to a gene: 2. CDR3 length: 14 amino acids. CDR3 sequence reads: CASSLSGGGQPQHF. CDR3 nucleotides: TGTGCCAGCAGTTTATCAGGGGGCGGTCAGCCCCAGCATTTT.

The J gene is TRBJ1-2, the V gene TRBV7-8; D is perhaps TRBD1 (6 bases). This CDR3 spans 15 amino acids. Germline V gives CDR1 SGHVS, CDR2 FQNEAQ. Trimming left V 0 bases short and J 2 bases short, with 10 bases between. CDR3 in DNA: TGTGCCAGCAGCTTAGCGTGGCAGGGGAACTATGGCTACACCTTC. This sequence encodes CASSLAWQGNYGYTF.

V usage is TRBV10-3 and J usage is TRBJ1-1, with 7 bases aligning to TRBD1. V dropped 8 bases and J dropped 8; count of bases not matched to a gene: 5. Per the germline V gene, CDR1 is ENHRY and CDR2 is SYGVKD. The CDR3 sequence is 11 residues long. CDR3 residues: CAIEGAGEAFF. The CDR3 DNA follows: TGTGCCATCGAGGGGGCAGGGGAAGCTTTCTTT.

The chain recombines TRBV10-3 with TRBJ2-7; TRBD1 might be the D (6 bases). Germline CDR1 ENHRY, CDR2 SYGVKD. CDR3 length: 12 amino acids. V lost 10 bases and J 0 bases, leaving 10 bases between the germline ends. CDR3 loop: CATGQSSYEQYF. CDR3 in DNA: TGTGCCACCGGACAGAGCTCCTACGAGCAGTACTTC.

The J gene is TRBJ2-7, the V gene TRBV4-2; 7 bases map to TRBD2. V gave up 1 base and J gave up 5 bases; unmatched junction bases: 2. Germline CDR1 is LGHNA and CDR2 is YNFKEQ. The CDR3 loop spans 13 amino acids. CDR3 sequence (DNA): TGTGCCAGCAGCCAAGCGGGGGGTAACGAGCAGTACTTC. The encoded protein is CASSQAGGNEQYF.

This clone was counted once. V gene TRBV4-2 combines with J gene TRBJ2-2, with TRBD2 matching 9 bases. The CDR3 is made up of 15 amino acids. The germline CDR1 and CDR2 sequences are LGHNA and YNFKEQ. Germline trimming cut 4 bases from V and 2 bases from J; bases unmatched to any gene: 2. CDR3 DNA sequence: TGTGCCAGCAGCCGGACTAGCGCCAACACCGGGGAGCTGTTTTTT. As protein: CASSRTSANTGELFF.

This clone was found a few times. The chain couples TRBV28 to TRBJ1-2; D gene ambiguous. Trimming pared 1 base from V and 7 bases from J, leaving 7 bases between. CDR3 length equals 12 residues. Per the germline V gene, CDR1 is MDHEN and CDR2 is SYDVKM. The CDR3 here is CASSLSGVGYTF. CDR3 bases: TGTGCCAGCAGTTTATCAGGTGTTGGCTACACCTTC.

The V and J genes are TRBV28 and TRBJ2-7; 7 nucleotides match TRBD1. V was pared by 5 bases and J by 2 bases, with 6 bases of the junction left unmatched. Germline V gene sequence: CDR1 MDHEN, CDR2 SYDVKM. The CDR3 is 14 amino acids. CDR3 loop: CASSGPGQPYEQYF. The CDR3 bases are TGTGCCAGCAGTGGCCCGGGACAGCCCTACGAGCAGTACTTC.

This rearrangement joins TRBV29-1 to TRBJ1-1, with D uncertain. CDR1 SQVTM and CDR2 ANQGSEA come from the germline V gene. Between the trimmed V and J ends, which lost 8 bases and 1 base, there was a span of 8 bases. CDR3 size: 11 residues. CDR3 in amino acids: CSTRQNTEAFF. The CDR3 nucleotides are TGCAGCACTCGACAGAACACTGAAGCTTTCTTT.

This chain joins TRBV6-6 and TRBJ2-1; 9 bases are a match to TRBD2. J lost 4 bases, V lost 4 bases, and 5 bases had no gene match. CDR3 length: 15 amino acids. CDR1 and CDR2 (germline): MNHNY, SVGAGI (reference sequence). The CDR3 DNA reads TGTGCCAGCAGTTTTAGCGGGAGTGGTTACAATGAGCAGTTCTTC. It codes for CASSFSGSGYNEQFF.

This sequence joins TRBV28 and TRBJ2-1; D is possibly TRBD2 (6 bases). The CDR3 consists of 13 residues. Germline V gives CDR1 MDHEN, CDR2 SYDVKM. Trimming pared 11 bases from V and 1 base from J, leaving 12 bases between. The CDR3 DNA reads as TGTGCCTCCATTGGAGGGTCCTACAATGAGCAGTTCTTC. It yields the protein CASIGGSYNEQFF.

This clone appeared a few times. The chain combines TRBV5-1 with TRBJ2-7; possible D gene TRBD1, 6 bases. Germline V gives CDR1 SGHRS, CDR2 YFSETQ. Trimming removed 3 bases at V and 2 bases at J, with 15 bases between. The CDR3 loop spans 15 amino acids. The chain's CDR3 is CASSWGLLSPYEQYF. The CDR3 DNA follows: TGCGCCAGCAGCTGGGGGCTTTTGTCGCCCTACGAGCAGTACTTC. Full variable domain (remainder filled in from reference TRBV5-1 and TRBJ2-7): KAGVTQTPRYLIKTRGQQVTLSCSPISGHRSVSWYQQTPGQGLQFLFEYFSETQRNKGNFPGRFSGRQFSNSRSEMNVSTLELGDSALYLCASSWGLLSPYEQYFGPGTRLTVT.